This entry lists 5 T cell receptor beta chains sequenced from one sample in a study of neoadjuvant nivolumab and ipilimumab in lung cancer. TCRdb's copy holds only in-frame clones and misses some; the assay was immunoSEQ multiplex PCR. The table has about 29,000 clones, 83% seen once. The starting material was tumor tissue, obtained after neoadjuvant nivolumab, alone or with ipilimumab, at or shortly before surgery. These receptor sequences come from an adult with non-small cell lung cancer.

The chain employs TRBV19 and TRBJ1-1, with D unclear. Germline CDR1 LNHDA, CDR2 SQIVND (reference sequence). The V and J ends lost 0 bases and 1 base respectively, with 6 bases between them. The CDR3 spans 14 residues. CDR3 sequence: CASSIDSWNTEAFF. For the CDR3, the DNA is TGTGCCAGTAGTATAGATTCTTGGAACACTGAAGCTTTCTTT.

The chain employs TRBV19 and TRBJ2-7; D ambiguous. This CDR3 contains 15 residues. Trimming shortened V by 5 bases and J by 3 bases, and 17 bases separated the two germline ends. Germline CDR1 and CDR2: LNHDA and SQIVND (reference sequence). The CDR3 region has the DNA TGTGCCAGTAGTCTGGCTGGTGATTCCTTCTACGAGCAGTACTTC. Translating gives CASSLAGDSFYEQYF.

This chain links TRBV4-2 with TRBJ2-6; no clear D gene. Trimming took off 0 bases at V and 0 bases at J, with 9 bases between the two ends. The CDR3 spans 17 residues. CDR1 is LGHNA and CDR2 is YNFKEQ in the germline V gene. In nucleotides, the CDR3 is TGTGCCAGCAGCCAAGACCGGACCGCCTCTGGGGCCAACGTCCTGACTTTC. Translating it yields CASSQDRTASGANVLTF.

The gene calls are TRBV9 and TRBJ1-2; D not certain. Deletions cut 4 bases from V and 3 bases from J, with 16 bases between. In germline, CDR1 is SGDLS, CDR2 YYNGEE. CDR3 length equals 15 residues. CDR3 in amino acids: CASSTRASNYYGYTF. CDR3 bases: TGTGCCAGCAGCACAAGGGCCAGTAACTACTATGGCTACACCTTC. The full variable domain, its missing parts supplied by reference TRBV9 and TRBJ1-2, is DSGVTQTPKHLITATGQRVTLRCSPRSGDLSVYWYQQSLDQGLQFLIQYYNGEERAKGNILERFSAQQFPDLHSELNLSSLELGDSALYFCASSTRASNYYGYTFGSGTRLTVV.

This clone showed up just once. CDR3 loop: CASSLEGGESPLHF. In DNA, the CDR3 is TGTGCCAGCAGCTTAGAAGGGGGAGAGTCACCCCTCCACTTT. The chain uses TRBV7-9 and TRBJ1-6; possibly TRBD1 for D (6 bases). Germline V gene data show CDR1 as SEHNR and CDR2 as FQNEAQ (reference sequence). This CDR3 is built from 14 residues. V was pared by 1 base and J by 10 bases, with 11 bases between.